This T cell receptor beta chain was found in a study of molecular identifiers for immune sequencing clone quantification. MiXCR, run by TCRdb on the PCR reads, gives a single entry per CDR3 protein. Of some 9,800 distinct CDR3 sequences listed, approximately 20% are singletons. This clonotype was counted at least ten times. This CDR3 has 14 amino acids. The V gene's germline CDR1 is MNHEY and CDR2 SMNVEV (reference sequence). Trimming removed 5 bases from V and 10 bases from J, with 15 bases in between. The chain carries TRBV27 and TRBJ1-6; the D is unclear. Sequenced input: naive CD8+ T cells from blood, with Jurkat cell RNA spiked in. Subset: FACS-sorted CD8+CD4-CCR7+CD45RA+ naive T cells. The receptor comes from a human donor in good health. Some libraries in this study had Jurkat cell RNA spiked in. The DNA for the CDR3 is TGTGCCAGCAGTCCCCTTTGGGTTGGGTCACCCCTCCACTTT. This codes for CASSPLWVGSPLHF.